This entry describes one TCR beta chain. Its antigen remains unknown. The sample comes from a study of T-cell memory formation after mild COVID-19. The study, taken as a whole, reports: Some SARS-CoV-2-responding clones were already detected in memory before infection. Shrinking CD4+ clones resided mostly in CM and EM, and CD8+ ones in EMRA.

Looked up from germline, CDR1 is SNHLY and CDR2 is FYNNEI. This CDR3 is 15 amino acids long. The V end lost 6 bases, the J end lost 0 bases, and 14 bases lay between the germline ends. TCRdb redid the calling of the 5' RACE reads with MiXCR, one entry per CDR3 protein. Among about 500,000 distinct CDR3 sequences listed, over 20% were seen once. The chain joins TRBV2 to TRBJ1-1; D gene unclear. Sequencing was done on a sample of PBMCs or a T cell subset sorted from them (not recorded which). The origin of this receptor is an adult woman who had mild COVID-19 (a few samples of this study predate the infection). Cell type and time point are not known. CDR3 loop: CASSPRIGMNTEAFF. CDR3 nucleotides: TGTGCCAGCAGCCCTAGGATTGGGATGAACACTGAAGCTTTCTTT. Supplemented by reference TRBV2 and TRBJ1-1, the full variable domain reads EPEVTQTPSHQVTQMGQEVILRCVPISNHLYFYWYRQILGQKVEFLVSFYNNEISEKSEIFDDQFSVERPDGSNFTLKIRSTKLEDSAMYFCASSPRIGMNTEAFFGQGTRLTVV.